This T cell receptor (beta chain) emerged from a study of T cell clonotyping in hematopoietic cell transplantation. The study, taken as a whole, reports: After transplant, recipient diversity fell while pathologically expanded clonotypes grew through day 180.

In its sample, this clone was seen once. Its antigen is unidentified. Here immunoSEQ multiplex PCR was the method, and the copy in TCRdb shows in-frame clones only, minus some. In the table there are about 3,000 clones, around four fifths of which are singletons. Trimming shortened V by 4 bases and J by 5 bases, and 8 bases separated the two germline ends. CDR3 length: 12 residues. Germline V gene lookup returns CDR1 LGHNA and CDR2 YSLEER. Recipient blood drawn about 28 days pretransplant and days 30, 100, 180 after. V usage is TRBV4-3 and J usage is TRBJ1-1; a possible D gene is TRBD1 (5 bases). The sequence came from a male patient between 60 and 69 years old who had an allogeneic stem cell transplant, so T cells may come from the graft donor. Some clones in this sample may be carry-over from other donors' samples. The input for sequencing was peripheral blood mononuclear cells, taken 30 days after allogeneic stem cell transplant. The chain's CDR3 is CASSLGHTEAFF. CDR3 nucleotides: TGCGCCAGCAGCCTCGGACATACTGAAGCTTTCTTT.